This TCR beta chain was sequenced for a study of OX40 agonist ivuxolimab in advanced cancers. Across the study: Six ivuxolimab dose levels, 0.01 to 10 mg/kg, were given intravenously every 2 weeks. Partial responses, seen in three patients, involved one hepatocellular carcinoma and two cutaneous melanomas.

Trimming shortened V by 1 base and J by 2 bases, and 12 bases separated the two germline ends. The germline V gene encodes CDR1 SGHVS and CDR2 FQNEAQ. The CDR3 spans 16 residues. Libraries were prepared by immunoSEQ multiplex PCR; TCRdb keeps only in-frame clonotypes and omits some of them. The sample yields tens of thousands of clones, approximately 90% seen once. Turning to this clone: The antigen is not known.

Broader study findings: The CD4+ and CD8+ T cells in the blood had expanded clonally by week 6 at 0.1 to 3.0 mg/kg. Expanded peripheral T cell antigen specificity was not determined.

The source is an adult with an advanced solid tumor such as melanoma, head and neck, liver or kidney cancer. The sequencing here drew on CD4+ or CD8+ T cells sorted from blood, taken in a trial of the OX40 agonist ivuxolimab. The chain uses TRBV7-8 and TRBJ2-1; possible D gene TRBD2, 6 bases. The CDR3 bases are TGTGCCAGCAGCTTAGAACGCGGGAACCCCTACAATGAGCAGTTCTTC. Amino acid sequence: CASSLERGNPYNEQFF. Supplemented by reference TRBV7-8 and TRBJ2-1, the full variable domain reads GAGVSQSPRYKVAKRGQDVALRCDPISGHVSLFWYQQALGQGPEFLTYFQNEAQLDKSGLPSDRFFAERPEGSVSTLKIQRTQQEDSAVYLCASSLERGNPYNEQFFGPGTRLTVL.